This T cell receptor (beta chain) is drawn from a study of metastatic and nonmetastatic thyroid tumors. Across the whole study: Repertoires of blood and of tissue (tumor or nodule) from malignant and benign thyroid patients were compared. Study-wide points: Relative to benign nodules, malignant thyroid tumors were reportedly characterized by significantly elevated TCR beta diversity in blood and tumor.

Germline CDR1 is MNHNS and CDR2 is SASEGT. V lost 6 bases and J lost 5; bases outside the gene matches: 9. The CDR3 has 15 amino acids. Per the original data handling: To classify distant metastasis in papillary thyroid cancer, a model was built from CDR3 differences across clinicopathological groups. TCRdb redid the clone calls on the PCR reads using MiXCR. The V and J calls were determined by TCRdb, not by the authors. The table has approximately 82,000 clones, around 13% seen once; the top ten hold 7% to 9%. This clone was recorded at least ten times. Its antigen is not known. All patients were treatment-naive before thyroid surgery.

This chain connects TRBV6-1 to TRBJ2-2; 7 bases map to TRBD1. The TCR was taken from a female donor with papillary thyroid cancer or a benign thyroid nodule (not recorded which). Some clones in this sample may be carry-over from other donors' samples. Source material: tumor tissue. The CDR3 spells CASSRDRGETGELFF. The CDR3 DNA reads TGTGCCAGCAGCCGGGACAGAGGGGAGACCGGGGAGCTGTTTTTT.